Below, 30 T cell receptor beta chains from the same sample are listed, as sequenced in a study of T cell repertoires in cytomegalovirus infection. Their recognized antigens are unknown. One entry per CDR3 protein results from TCRdb running MiXCR on the reads. The repertoire holds hundreds of thousands of distinct CDR3 sequences, with almost 30% as singletons. The source was cultured PBMCs, collected from culture after CMV antigen stimulation. These receptors were taken from a human donor in good health (CMV status not recorded). Some clones in this sample may be carry-over from other donors' samples.

CDR3 in DNA: TGTGCCAGCAGCTTAGACACCTACGAGCAGTACTTC. Its translation: CASSLDTYEQYF. The J gene is TRBJ2-7, the V gene TRBV7-2; D ambiguous. There are 12 residues in the CDR3. V shed 1 base and J shed 2 bases, with 3 bases lying between them. CDR1 and CDR2 from the germline V gene are SGHTA and FQGNSA.

This clonotype was observed a handful of times. V is TRBV11-3 and J is TRBJ1-1; no clear D. CDR3 size: 14 residues. The V and J ends lost 5 bases and 1 base respectively, with 11 bases between them. Per germline, CDR1 SGHNT and CDR2 YENEEA. Written as DNA, the CDR3 is TGTGCCAGCAGCGCAGGCAGCCAGAACACTGAAGCTTTCTTT. It translates to CASSAGSQNTEAFF.

This clonotype came up a few times. This chain connects TRBV28 to TRBJ1-1; D is unclear. Germline V lookup: CDR1 MDHEN, CDR2 SYDVKM. The V gene lost 2 bases and the J gene lost 9 bases, with 7 bases spanning the gap. The CDR3 length is 11 residues. The CDR3 bases are TGTGCCAGCAGTTTAGGTGAACAAGCTTTCTTT. It codes for CASSLGEQAFF.

There are a few counts of this clonotype. The V call is TRBV19, the J call TRBJ2-5; D is possibly TRBD1 (6 bases). CDR3 size: 15 residues. Germline V gives CDR1 LNHDA, CDR2 SQIVND (reference sequence). V lost 5 bases to trimming and J lost 4 bases, with 17 bases between them. The CDR3 region is CASSRRDNRGETQYF. The CDR3, as DNA: TGTGCCAGTAGTCGACGGGACAATCGGGGAGAGACCCAGTACTTC.

The rearrangement uses TRBV28 and TRBJ1-1; D is uncertain. CDR1 is MDHEN, CDR2 SYDVKM, per germline. This CDR3 contains 13 residues. The V end was cut by 8 bases, the J end by 0 bases, with 10 bases between. The CDR3 region is CASVVRVNTEAFF. In nucleotides, the CDR3 is TGTGCCAGCGTCGTCCGGGTGAACACTGAAGCTTTCTTT. Supplemented by reference TRBV28 and TRBJ1-1, the full variable domain reads DVKVTQSSRYLVKRTGEKVFLECVQDMDHENMFWYRQDPGLGLRLIYFSYDVKMKEKGDIPEGYSVSREKKERFSLILESASTNQTSMYLCASVVRVNTEAFFGQGTRLTVV.

Many counts were recorded for this clonotype. The chain recombines TRBV20-1 with TRBJ2-3, with 13 nucleotides matching TRBD2. Trimming removed 6 bases from V and 3 bases from J; junction bases left unmatched: 12. The CDR3 covers 17 residues. Germline CDR1 DFQATT, CDR2 SNEGSKA (reference sequence). CDR3 residues: CSAPESRTSGRTDTQYF. In DNA form, the CDR3 reads TGCAGTGCGCCCGAATCCCGGACTAGCGGGAGAACAGATACGCAGTATTTT.

The chain employs TRBV20-1 and TRBJ2-1; D is perhaps TRBD2 (5 bases). The CDR3 is made up of 15 amino acids. Germline-derived CDR1 and CDR2 are DFQATT and SNEGSKA (reference sequence). Trimming left V 2 bases short and J 0 bases short, with 11 bases between. CDR3 DNA: TGCAGTGCTAGACAAAGCGGACCCTCCTACAATGAGCAGTTCTTC. This codes for CSARQSGPSYNEQFF.

This chain links TRBV7-2 with TRBJ1-2, with no clear D. V gave up 6 bases and J gave up 10 bases, with 12 bases separating them. The CDR3 spans 11 residues. Germline CDR1 and CDR2: SGHTA and FQGNSA. The CDR3 loop reads CASSPSRDYTF. The CDR3 DNA reads as TGTGCCAGCAGTCCTTCGAGGGACTACACCTTC.

V is TRBV19 and J is TRBJ2-7; TRBD1 aligns across 7 bases. CDR1 LNHDA and CDR2 SQIVND come from the germline V gene (reference sequence). V gave up 6 bases and J gave up 0 bases; unmatched junction bases: 8. This CDR3 has 15 residues. The CDR3 loop is CASRGQDPSSYEQYF. CDR3 nucleotides: TGTGCCAGTAGAGGACAGGACCCTAGCTCCTACGAGCAGTACTTC.

The J gene is TRBJ1-2, the V gene TRBV27; perhaps TRBD1 as D (6 bases). Germline CDR1 reads MNHEY; CDR2 reads SMNVEV (reference sequence). Trimming removed 0 bases from V and 5 bases from J, with 16 bases in between. CDR3 size: 16 residues. The CDR3 loop is CASSLSPDSVRYGYTF. The CDR3 DNA reads TGTGCCAGCAGTTTATCACCGGACAGTGTTAGATATGGCTACACCTTC.

V usage is TRBV7-2 and J usage is TRBJ2-3; a possible D gene is TRBD2 (6 bases). From germline, CDR1 is SGHTA and CDR2 FQGNSA. The V and J ends lost 3 bases and 5 bases respectively, with 12 bases between them. The CDR3 covers 14 residues. CDR3: CASSLGRRGDTQYF. The DNA for the CDR3 is TGTGCCAGCAGCTTGGGAAGGCGGGGAGATACGCAGTATTTT.

The V gene is TRBV7-9, the J gene TRBJ2-1, with D possibly called TRBD1 or TRBD2 (5 bases each). Germline-derived CDR1 and CDR2 are SEHNR and FQNEAQ (reference sequence). V was clipped by 1 base and J by 0 bases, with 13 bases between them. The CDR3 covers 17 residues. This chain's CDR3 is CASSLVGTRVSYNEQFF. As DNA, the CDR3 is TGTGCCAGCAGCTTAGTGGGGACCCGAGTCTCCTACAATGAGCAGTTCTTC.

This rearrangement joins TRBV12-3 or TRBV12-4 to TRBJ2-5, with TRBD1 matching 7 bases. The V gene end was trimmed by 6 bases and the J gene end by 5 bases; junction bases not matched to a gene: 9. The CDR3 is 14 amino acids. CDR3 nucleotides: TGTGCCAGCAGCAGACAGGGTGCAGGGGAGACCCAGTACTTC. Translated, it gives CASSRQGAGETQYF.

This chain connects TRBV5-6 to TRBJ1-1, with a weak D call TRBD1 (5 bases). Germline loops: CDR1 SGHDT, CDR2 YYEEEE. The CDR3 contains 13 residues. V shed 4 bases and J shed 6 bases, with 13 bases lying between them. CDR3 nucleotides: TGTGCCAGCAGCGCTGGGGGTTTGGCTGAAGCTTTCTTT. Residues: CASSAGGLAEAFF.

The chain joins TRBV27 to TRBJ2-1, with D tentatively TRBD1 (5 bases). There are 16 residues in the CDR3. Germline lookup yields CDR1 MNHEY and CDR2 SMNVEV (reference sequence). V lost 1 base, J lost 5 bases, and 15 bases lay in between. The CDR3, as DNA: TGTGCCAGCAGTTTATGGGCAGGGAAGGGAAACAATGAGCAGTTCTTC. It codes for CASSLWAGKGNNEQFF.

V and J are TRBV4-2 and TRBJ2-1; the D is unclear. This CDR3 has 14 residues. V lost 1 base and J 4 bases, leaving 8 bases between the germline ends. Germline V gives CDR1 LGHNA, CDR2 YNFKEQ. As DNA, the CDR3 is TGTGCCAGCAGCCAAGGGGGTCCGTACAATGAGCAGTTCTTC. Its protein product is CASSQGGPYNEQFF.

CDR3 bases: TGTGCCTGGAGTGGAAGCTCTATTGAAGCTTTCTTT. Protein sequence: CAWSGSSIEAFF. This sequence joins TRBV30 and TRBJ1-1; D gene unclear. CDR3 length equals 12 residues. V gave up 1 base and J gave up 7 bases, with 10 bases separating them. Germline CDR1 GTSNPN, CDR2 SVGIG (reference sequence).

The chain is built from TRBV20-1 and TRBJ2-3; 16 bases are a match to TRBD2. This CDR3 has 19 amino acids. The V and J ends lost 6 bases and 0 bases, in that order; junction bases with no gene match: 12. In germline, CDR1 is DFQATT, CDR2 SNEGSKA (reference sequence). The CDR3 is CSAQGGLAGGTTSTDTQYF. The CDR3 nucleotides are TGCAGTGCCCAGGGGGGACTAGCGGGAGGGACTACTAGCACAGATACGCAGTATTTT.

Points on this clonotype: Its ends do not fully match the called genes, so a read error is possible. V is TRBV4-1 and J is TRBJ2-5, with a tentative D call TRBD2 (6 bases). Germline CDR1 and CDR2: MGHRA and YSYEKL. This CDR3 has 15 amino acids. CDR3 bases: TGTGCCAGCAGCCAAGATTGGGGGACTGAAGAGACCCAGTACTTC. Translation: CASSQDWGTEETQYF.

This clonotype was recorded many times. This chain connects TRBV7-6 to TRBJ2-1, with no clear D. The ends were cut back, 2 bases at V and 3 bases at J, with 5 bases in the middle. The length of the CDR3 is 13 residues. CDR1 is SGHVS, CDR2 FNYEAQ, per germline. The DNA of the CDR3 is TGTGCCAGCAGCTTATCGGTCTACAATGAGCAGTTCTTC. Translating gives CASSLSVYNEQFF.

This chain links TRBV3-1 with TRBJ1-2, with D maybe TRBD1 (5 bases). The CDR3 loop spans 17 amino acids. V lost 3 bases, J lost 2 bases, and 19 bases lay in between. Germline assignment: CDR1 LGHDT and CDR2 YNNKEL (reference sequence). The CDR3 loop reads CASSQANSDTFNYGYTF. DNA for the CDR3: TGTGCCAGCAGCCAGGCTAATTCGGACACGTTCAACTATGGCTACACCTTC.

This chain joins TRBV28 and TRBJ1-3; D call uncertain. The CDR3 spans 15 residues. Germline CDR1 reads MDHEN; CDR2 reads SYDVKM. Trimming cost V 5 bases and J 2 bases, with 13 bases left between them. CDR3 sequence (DNA): TGTGCCAGCAGTGGGTACGGGTGGGCTGGAAACACCATATATTTT. Its protein product is CASSGYGWAGNTIYF.

This clonotype was seen a handful of times. The chain carries TRBV6-1 and TRBJ1-5; 8 bases are shared with TRBD1. The CDR3 has 19 residues. Germline V lookup: CDR1 MNHNS, CDR2 SASEGT. Losses at the gene ends were 2 bases for V and 2 bases for J; bases not matched to a gene: 14. This CDR3 is CASSERTQGEALRNQPQHF. DNA of the CDR3: TGTGCCAGCAGTGAACGAACACAGGGGGAGGCATTACGCAATCAGCCCCAGCATTTT.

This chain joins TRBV24-1 and TRBJ2-5; TRBD1 matches 9 bases. The germline V gene encodes CDR1 KGHDR and CDR2 SFDVKD. The length of the CDR3 is 14 residues. The trim removed 3 bases at V and 5 bases at J, leaving 3 bases unmatched. CDR3 amino acids: CATSDPDRGETQYF. CDR3 sequence (DNA): TGTGCCACCAGTGATCCTGACAGGGGGGAGACCCAGTACTTC.

This clonotype was seen only a few times. The V and J genes are TRBV6-1 and TRBJ2-4, with unresolved D. In germline, CDR1 is MNHNS, CDR2 SASEGT. This CDR3 has 15 residues. With 1 base removed from V and 9 bases from J, the gap between germline ends came to 16 bases. The CDR3 DNA is TGTGCCAGCAGTGAAGAGGGCCTCCCCCGGCCCATTCAGTACTTC. Encoded protein: CASSEEGLPRPIQYF.

This clonotype was recorded only once. This chain joins TRBV4-1 and TRBJ2-2; TRBD1 agrees at 7 bases. Germline CDR1 reads MGHRA; CDR2 reads YSYEKL. This CDR3 is built from 16 residues. The V gene end was trimmed by 4 bases and the J gene end by 0 bases; junction bases not matched to a gene: 5. The CDR3 sequence is CASSPRGQSNTGELFF. Written as DNA, the CDR3 is TGCGCCAGCAGCCCACGGGGACAGTCGAACACCGGGGAGCTGTTTTTT.

The J gene is TRBJ2-6, the V gene TRBV10-3; D is undetermined. The CDR3 runs to 16 residues. V was shortened by 4 bases and J by 0 bases, with 10 bases between the two germline ends. Germline-derived CDR1 and CDR2 are ENHRY and SYGVKD. This CDR3 is CAISGGQRSGANVLTF. The CDR3 DNA reads TGTGCCATCAGTGGAGGCCAGCGCTCTGGGGCCAACGTCCTGACTTTC.

There are a few counts of this clonotype. The rearrangement links TRBV7-2 to TRBJ1-5; 9 bases are a match to TRBD1. The CDR3 length is 18 residues. Germline V gene lookup returns CDR1 SGHTA and CDR2 FQGNSA. V lost 6 bases and J lost 6; bases outside the gene matches: 18. Here the CDR3 reads CASSPPQGQGPYGQPQHF. CDR3 DNA: TGTGCCAGCAGTCCTCCTCAGGGACAGGGCCCCTATGGTCAGCCCCAGCATTTT.

This CDR3 reads CASRPPGTANTGELFF. In nucleotides, the CDR3 is TGTGCCAGCAGACCACCCGGGACTGCAAACACCGGGGAGCTGTTTTTT. The chain combines TRBV28 with TRBJ2-2, with a tentative D call TRBD2 (6 bases). Germline CDR1 and CDR2: MDHEN and SYDVKM. Between the trimmed V and J ends, which lost 6 bases and 2 bases, there was a span of 16 bases. The CDR3 is 16 amino acids.

This chain connects TRBV7-2 to TRBJ1-5, with a tentative D call TRBD1 (5 bases). The CDR3 length is 14 residues. The germline V and J ends were trimmed by 4 bases and 1 base, with 8 bases remaining between them. CDR1 is SGHTA and CDR2 is FQGNSA in the germline V gene. This CDR3 reads CASSSAGSNQPQHF. The CDR3 DNA is TGTGCCAGCAGCTCCGCAGGGAGCAATCAGCCCCAGCATTTT.